One and the same sample provided the 18 T cell receptor beta chains below, sequenced in a study of OX40 agonist ivuxolimab in advanced cancers. The data were produced by immunoSEQ multiplex PCR, yet TCRdb's version contains in-frame clones alone and is incomplete. The sample holds approximately 60,000 clones, around 81% seen once. This specimen was CD4+ or CD8+ T cells sorted from blood, taken in a trial of the OX40 agonist ivuxolimab. The source of these receptors is an adult with an advanced solid tumor such as melanoma, head and neck, liver or kidney cancer.

The rearrangement uses TRBV7-2 and TRBJ2-1; 10 positions match TRBD1. The CDR3 totals 17 residues. V trimming: 3 bases; J trimming: 8 bases; junction bases outside the gene matches: 13. Germline CDR1 is SGHTA and CDR2 is FQGNSA. The CDR3: CASSFRGTGVSSDEQFF. CDR3 nucleotides: TGTGCCAGCAGCTTTAGGGGGACAGGGGTTTCCTCGGATGAGCAGTTCTTC.

This chain connects TRBV4-1 to TRBJ1-1; 7 positions agree with TRBD1. Germline V CDR1 and CDR2: MGHRA, YSYEKL. CDR3 length: 15 amino acids. J was trimmed by 5 bases and V by 3 bases; bases with no gene match: 9. CDR3 nucleotide sequence: TGCGCCAGCAGCCATCTCAGGGGGGAGAGGACTGAAGCTTTCTTT. Its translation is CASSHLRGERTEAFF.

The V and J genes are TRBV19 and TRBJ1-2, with 7 positions matching TRBD1. The CDR3 sequence is 16 residues long. From germline, CDR1 is LNHDA and CDR2 SQIVND (reference sequence). V lost 7 bases, J lost 11 bases, and 22 bases stayed unmatched. CDR3 sequence (DNA): TGTGCCAGTAATTCACCGAGAACAGGGGATATTGAGGGTTACACCTTC. Protein: CASNSPRTGDIEGYTF.

The chain links TRBV19 to TRBJ2-1, with 8 bases that match TRBD2. CDR1 and CDR2 (germline): LNHDA, SQIVND (reference sequence). The CDR3 totals 17 residues. J gave up 8 bases and V 5 bases, and 17 bases lay outside the gene matches. This CDR3 is CASSPRGSGNLKDEQFF. The CDR3 DNA follows: TGTGCCAGTAGTCCGCGGGGTAGCGGGAACCTAAAAGATGAGCAGTTCTTC.

In DNA form, the CDR3 reads TGTGCCAGCAGCGGATCGCGTGGACAGCAATACGAGCAGTACTTC. Encoded protein: CASSGSRGQQYEQYF. The chain combines TRBV5-4 with TRBJ2-7; TRBD1 might be the D (6 bases). There are 15 residues in the CDR3. The V end was cut by 4 bases, the J end by 4 bases, with 18 bases between. Germline CDR1 SGHNT, CDR2 YYREEE (reference sequence).

This clone was observed a single time. The chain couples TRBV7-2 to TRBJ2-5; D gene uncertain. The V end lost 4 bases, the J end lost 5 bases, and 14 bases lay between the germline ends. There are 14 residues in the CDR3. Germline V gene data show CDR1 as SGHTA and CDR2 as FQGNSA. The CDR3 nucleotides read TGTGCCAGCAGCTCTCCAGTCACGTCGGAGACCCAGTACTTC. The encoded protein is CASSSPVTSETQYF.

The gene calls are TRBV12-5 and TRBJ2-3; 9 bases line up with TRBD2. Germline V gene lookup returns CDR1 LGHNT and CDR2 FRNRAP. V lost 8 bases, J lost 2 bases, and 2 bases stayed unmatched. The CDR3 sequence is 13 residues long. CDR3 in amino acids: CASRLAATDTQYF. In DNA, the CDR3 is TGTGCTAGTAGACTAGCGGCCACAGATACGCAGTATTTT.

The J gene is TRBJ2-5, the V gene TRBV2; TRBD1 matches at 8 bases. CDR1 and CDR2 from the germline V gene are SNHLY and FYNNEI. With 6 bases clipped from V and 5 bases from J, the junction kept 5 bases outside the gene matches. This CDR3 region has 13 residues. The CDR3 DNA is TGTGCCAGCAGAGACGACAGGGGTGAGACCCAGTACTTC. Protein product: CASRDDRGETQYF.

This clone came up once. The chain uses TRBV9 and TRBJ2-7; possibly TRBD2 for D (6 bases). V lost 0 bases to trimming and J lost 3 bases, with 16 bases between them. The CDR3 is made up of 16 amino acids. Germline V gene sequence: CDR1 SGDLS, CDR2 YYNGEE. CDR3 sequence: CASSVEGTLGSYEQYF. The DNA of the CDR3 is TGTGCCAGCAGCGTAGAGGGGACTCTGGGAAGCTACGAGCAGTACTTC.

This clone was recorded only once. V is TRBV2 and J is TRBJ1-2; no clear D gene. CDR1 and CDR2 from the germline V gene are SNHLY and FYNNEI. CDR3 length equals 13 residues. V lost 4 bases and J lost 3, with 9 bases in between. For the CDR3, the DNA is TGTGCCAGCAGTGGACAAACAGACTATGGCTACACCTTC. Its translation is CASSGQTDYGYTF. The full variable domain, its missing parts supplied by reference TRBV2 and TRBJ1-2, is EPEVTQTPSHQVTQMGQEVILRCVPISNHLYFYWYRQILGQKVEFLVSFYNNEISEKSEIFDDQFSVERPDGSNFTLKIRSTKLEDSAMYFCASSGQTDYGYTFGSGTRLTVV.

This chain's CDR3 is CASRFRGGRTGELFF. CDR3 coding DNA: TGTGCCAGTAGGTTTCGCGGCGGGAGGACCGGGGAGCTGTTTTTT. This chain uses TRBV19 with TRBJ2-2; 8 bases align to TRBD2. With 6 bases clipped from V and 5 bases from J, the junction kept 8 bases outside the gene matches. Germline V CDR1 and CDR2: LNHDA, SQIVND (reference sequence). This CDR3 spans 15 amino acids.

The rearrangement joins TRBV7-9 to TRBJ2-7, with 9 bases that match TRBD1. The V gene end was trimmed by 5 bases and the J gene end by 3 bases; junction bases not matched to a gene: 2. This CDR3 spans 13 amino acids. Per the germline V gene, CDR1 is SEHNR and CDR2 is FQNEAQ (reference sequence). The CDR3 sequence: CASSTTGGYEQYF. The CDR3 bases are TGTGCCAGCAGCACGACAGGGGGCTACGAGCAGTACTTC.

The chain employs TRBV6-4 and TRBJ2-2, with TRBD2 as a possible D gene (5 bases). With 3 bases removed from V and 3 bases from J, the gap between germline ends came to 14 bases. The length of the CDR3 is 16 residues. Germline V gene lookup returns CDR1 MRHNA and CDR2 SNTAGT. CDR3 DNA sequence: TGTGCCAGCAGTGATGTTGGCGGGCGATACACCGGGGAGCTGTTTTTT. Translating gives CASSDVGGRYTGELFF.

The chain joins TRBV7-2 to TRBJ2-5; TRBD1 is a possible D gene (6 bases). This CDR3 contains 14 residues. The V gene's germline CDR1 is SGHTA and CDR2 FQGNSA. Trimming removed 6 bases from V and 0 bases from J, with 11 bases in between. The CDR3 DNA reads TGTGCCAGCAGACTCCAGGGGTACCAAGAGACCCAGTACTTC. Its translation: CASRLQGYQETQYF.

The rearrangement joins TRBV7-6 to TRBJ2-5; 14 bases are shared with TRBD2. Germline V gives CDR1 SGHVS, CDR2 FNYEAQ. CDR3 length equals 16 residues. J gave up 2 bases and V 4 bases, and 3 bases lay outside the gene matches. Here the CDR3 DNA reads TGTGCCAGCAGCTCGGGACTAGCGGGAGTACAAGAGACCCAGTACTTC. Amino acids: CASSSGLAGVQETQYF.

The rearrangement joins TRBV9 to TRBJ1-2, with a weak D call TRBD1 (6 bases). In germline, CDR1 is SGDLS, CDR2 YYNGEE. Trimming pared 0 bases from V and 2 bases from J, leaving 8 bases between. The CDR3 extends over 14 amino acids. This CDR3 reads CASSVGQENYGYTF. CDR3 DNA: TGTGCCAGCAGCGTAGGACAGGAGAACTATGGCTACACCTTC. Full variable domain (missing parts from reference TRBV9 and TRBJ1-2): DSGVTQTPKHLITATGQRVTLRCSPRSGDLSVYWYQQSLDQGLQFLIQYYNGEERAKGNILERFSAQQFPDLHSELNLSSLELGDSALYFCASSVGQENYGYTFGSGTRLTVV.

The V call is TRBV5-6, the J call TRBJ2-7; either TRBD1 or TRBD2 may supply D (5 bases each). There are 13 residues in the CDR3. The V gene lost 6 bases and the J gene lost 4 bases, with 14 bases spanning the gap. The germline gives CDR1 SGHDT, CDR2 YYEEEE. The CDR3 sequence: CASTWGEGYEQYF. Here the CDR3 DNA reads TGTGCCAGCACTTGGGGAGAGGGGTACGAGCAGTACTTC.

This clone has more than one count but fewer than ten. This chain uses TRBV25-1 with TRBJ2-7; TRBD1 matches at 10 bases. The CDR3 is made up of 13 amino acids. The V gene end was trimmed by 7 bases and the J gene end by 4 bases; junction bases not matched to a gene: 4. Germline lookup yields CDR1 MGHDK and CDR2 SYGVNS. DNA for the CDR3: TGTGCCAGCACTTGGGACAGGGGTTACGAGCAGTACTTC. The encoded protein is CASTWDRGYEQYF.